These 21 T cell receptor beta chains share one sample of origin, sequenced in a study of T cell responses to AZD1222 COVID-19 vaccine. Sequencing used immunoSEQ multiplex PCR; TCRdb keeps in-frame clones, though not all of them. The sample shows approximately 79,000 clones, 75% to 90% of them seen only once. The source was peripheral blood, collected on day 0 of AZD1222 vaccination. The source of these receptors is an adult in good health.

The V and J genes are TRBV4-1 and TRBJ2-7, with D tentatively TRBD2 (7 bases). Germline V lookup: CDR1 MGHRA, CDR2 YSYEKL. CDR3 length: 18 residues. Deletions cut 3 bases from V and 3 bases from J, with 24 bases between. CDR3 residues: CASSHRGGVENTIYEQYF. DNA of the CDR3: TGCGCCAGCAGCCATCGAGGGGGGGTCGAGAACACGATCTACGAGCAGTACTTC.

The chain is built from TRBV30 and TRBJ1-1; D not resolved. Germline CDR1 is GTSNPN and CDR2 is SVGIG (reference sequence). V lost 2 bases and J lost 3, with 13 bases in between. CDR3 length: 14 residues. The CDR3, as DNA: TGTGCCTGGAGTAAGGGCATCTTGGACACTGAAGCTTTCTTT. Translating it yields CAWSKGILDTEAFF.

This clone has only one observation. The chain links TRBV14 to TRBJ1-2, with D perhaps matching TRBD1 (5 bases). V was pared by 3 bases and J by 4 bases, with 15 bases between. This CDR3 region has 15 residues. Germline V gene lookup returns CDR1 SGHDN and CDR2 FVKESK. The CDR3 region has the DNA TGTGCCAGCAGCCAGAGCGGGGCAAGGTCCTATGGCTACACCTTC. Residues: CASSQSGARSYGYTF.

This chain connects TRBV12-3 or TRBV12-4 to TRBJ1-5; the D gene is possibly TRBD1 (6 bases). Trimming shortened V by 5 bases and J by 4 bases, and 9 bases separated the two germline ends. The CDR3 has 13 amino acids. The CDR3 DNA reads as TGTGCCAGCAGTGCCCAGGGGAATCAGCCCCAGCATTTT. Its translation is CASSAQGNQPQHF.

This chain links TRBV5-1 with TRBJ1-1; 9 positions agree with TRBD1. The V and J ends lost 3 bases and 5 bases, in that order; junction bases with no gene match: 2. Germline lookup yields CDR1 SGHRS and CDR2 YFSETQ. The CDR3 length is 13 residues. For the CDR3, the DNA is TGCGCCAGCAGCTCAGACAGGGGGACTGAAGCTTTCTTT. This encodes CASSSDRGTEAFF. Full variable domain (rest looked up from reference TRBV5-1 and TRBJ1-1): KAGVTQTPRYLIKTRGQQVTLSCSPISGHRSVSWYQQTPGQGLQFLFEYFSETQRNKGNFPGRFSGRQFSNSRSEMNVSTLELGDSALYLCASSSDRGTEAFFGQGTRLTVV.

The chain joins TRBV7-6 to TRBJ1-3; perhaps TRBD1 as D (5 bases). V lost 1 base to trimming and J lost 0 bases, with 19 bases between them. Looked up from germline, CDR1 is SGHVS and CDR2 is FNYEAQ. The length of the CDR3 is 19 residues. This chain's CDR3 is CASSLDWAGFGISGNTIYF. The CDR3 nucleotides are TGTGCCAGCAGCTTAGATTGGGCAGGGTTTGGGATCTCTGGAAACACCATATATTTT.

The chain joins TRBV10-2 to TRBJ2-3; 15 nucleotides agree with TRBD2. V lost 7 bases to trimming and J lost 3 bases; unmatched junction nucleotides: 5. Germline CDR1 reads WSHSY; CDR2 reads SAAADI. This CDR3 has 16 residues. In DNA form, the CDR3 reads TGCGCCAGCAAGGGACTAGCGGGAGGAGGGACAGATACGCAGTATTTT. Its protein is CASKGLAGGGTDTQYF.

This chain uses TRBV5-6 with TRBJ1-4; D is unclear. With 2 bases removed from V and 8 bases from J, the gap between germline ends came to 10 bases. CDR1 and CDR2 from the germline V gene are SGHDT and YYEEEE. CDR3 size: 13 residues. The CDR3 nucleotides read TGTGCCAGCAGCTTCCGGGGAGAAGAAAAACTGTTTTTT. Translating gives CASSFRGEEKLFF. Full variable domain (rest looked up from reference TRBV5-6 and TRBJ1-4): DAGVTQSPTHLIKTRGQQVTLRCSPKSGHDTVSWYQQALGQGPQFIFQYYEEEERQRGNFPDRFSGHQFPNYSSELNVNALLLGDSALYLCASSFRGEEKLFFGSGTQLSVL.

This sequence joins TRBV19 and TRBJ1-5, with a possible D match to TRBD1 (5 bases). The CDR3 runs 16 residues. V gave up 2 bases and J gave up 0 bases, with 11 bases separating them. From germline, CDR1 is LNHDA and CDR2 SQIVND (reference sequence). CDR3 protein: CASSIRQYDSNQPQHF. For the CDR3, the DNA is TGTGCCAGTAGTATACGACAGTACGATAGCAATCAGCCCCAGCATTTT.

The V gene is TRBV10-3, the J gene TRBJ1-1; TRBD1 is a possible D gene (5 bases). The V and J ends lost 6 bases and 4 bases respectively, with 9 bases between them. The CDR3 contains 12 residues. Germline loops: CDR1 ENHRY, CDR2 SYGVKD. This CDR3 reads CAISAGSTEAFF. The CDR3, as DNA: TGTGCCATCAGCGCAGGGAGCACTGAAGCTTTCTTT.

This clone was recorded once. This chain links TRBV19 with TRBJ1-2; D gene uncertain. Germline-derived CDR1 and CDR2 are LNHDA and SQIVND (reference sequence). The CDR3 spans 13 residues. V lost 2 bases and J 7 bases, leaving 11 bases between the germline ends. In DNA, the CDR3 is TGTGCCAGTAGTATACAGCGGCAGAGTGGCTACACCTTC. Protein sequence: CASSIQRQSGYTF. Full variable domain (outside the CDR3, taken from reference TRBV19 and TRBJ1-2): DGGITQSPKYLFRKEGQNVTLSCEQNLNHDAMYWYRQDPGQGLRLIYYSQIVNDFQKGDIAEGYSVSREKKESFPLTVTSAQKNPTAFYLCASSIQRQSGYTFGSGTRLTVV.

The V and J genes are TRBV11-2 and TRBJ1-1, with TRBD1 matching over 8 bases. Germline-derived CDR1 and CDR2 are SGHAT and FQNNGV. CDR3 length: 15 residues. V trimming: 5 bases; J trimming: 2 bases; junction bases outside the gene matches: 7. The CDR3 sequence: CASSPGQGGNTEAFF. The CDR3 DNA reads TGTGCCAGCAGCCCCGGACAGGGAGGTAACACTGAAGCTTTCTTT.

This rearrangement joins TRBV28 to TRBJ1-5; D remains ambiguous. This CDR3 region has 12 residues. The germline V gene encodes CDR1 MDHEN and CDR2 SYDVKM. The germline V and J ends were trimmed by 5 bases and 7 bases, with 9 bases remaining between them. CDR3 amino acids: CASSRGRQPQHF. The CDR3 coding sequence is TGTGCCAGCAGTCGCGGGAGGCAGCCCCAGCATTTT.

The chain recombines TRBV12-5 with TRBJ2-3; 9 nucleotides line up with TRBD2. Germline V gives CDR1 LGHNT, CDR2 FRNRAP. V shed 5 bases and J 3 bases; nucleotides not matched to a gene: 12. CDR3 size: 17 residues. CDR3 DNA: TGTGCTAGTGGTACCTCCTCGACTAGCGGACGAACAGATACGCAGTATTTT. Amino acid sequence: CASGTSSTSGRTDTQYF.

The V and J genes are TRBV18 and TRBJ2-5, with D perhaps matching TRBD1 (6 bases). The CDR3 loop spans 15 amino acids. The V end was cut by 3 bases, the J end by 2 bases, with 13 bases between. Germline loops: CDR1 KGHSH, CDR2 LQKENI. CDR3 protein: CASSPLQGLQETQYF. The DNA of the CDR3 is TGTGCCAGCTCACCGCTACAGGGTTTACAAGAGACCCAGTACTTC.

The gene calls are TRBV11-3 and TRBJ2-1, with 8 nucleotides matching TRBD1. This CDR3 contains 15 residues. V lost 5 bases, J lost 2 bases, and 5 bases stayed unmatched. CDR1 is SGHNT and CDR2 is YENEEA in the germline V gene. The CDR3 loop is CASSLGTGTYNEQFF. CDR3 in DNA: TGTGCCAGCAGCCTAGGGACAGGTACCTACAATGAGCAGTTCTTC.

The chain joins TRBV20-1 to TRBJ2-7; D is uncertain. V lost 3 bases and J 1 base, leaving 7 bases between the germline ends. Germline values: CDR1 DFQATT, CDR2 SNEGSKA (reference sequence). CDR3 length: 12 amino acids. DNA for the CDR3: TGCAGTGCTAGTGACGGATCCTACGAGCAGTACTTC. Translated: CSASDGSYEQYF.

This chain joins TRBV9 and TRBJ2-7, with 9 bases aligning to TRBD2. The CDR3 has 16 amino acids. V trimming: 4 bases; J trimming: 7 bases; junction bases outside the gene matches: 15. Germline CDR1 and CDR2: SGDLS and YYNGEE. The CDR3 bases are TGTGCCAGCAGCCCCTCGCTGTGGCTAGCGGGAACAGAGCAGTACTTC. Its protein is CASSPSLWLAGTEQYF.

The rearrangement joins TRBV28 to TRBJ1-5, with TRBD1 matching over 10 bases. Germline values: CDR1 MDHEN, CDR2 SYDVKM. After removal of 2 bases from V and 6 bases from J, the junction contained 4 bases not matched to a gene. This CDR3 has 15 amino acids. In DNA, the CDR3 is TGTGCCAGCAGTTTAGGACAGGGGGGAGGTCAGCCCCAGCATTTT. Protein: CASSLGQGGGQPQHF.

This chain links TRBV12-3 or TRBV12-4 with TRBJ1-1; 8 positions match TRBD1. The V and J ends lost 3 bases and 11 bases, in that order; junction bases with no gene match: 5. CDR3 length: 12 amino acids. The CDR3 region is CASSFRGLRAFF. CDR3 DNA sequence: TGTGCCAGCAGTTTCAGGGGGCTTAGGGCTTTCTTT.

This chain connects TRBV12-3 or TRBV12-4 to TRBJ2-7; possible D gene TRBD2, 6 bases. V dropped 2 bases and J dropped 5 bases, with 10 bases sitting between them. This CDR3 has 13 amino acids. The CDR3 DNA reads TGTGCCAGCAGTTTACTGGGAGGCGACGAGCAGTACTTC. It specifies CASSLLGGDEQYF.